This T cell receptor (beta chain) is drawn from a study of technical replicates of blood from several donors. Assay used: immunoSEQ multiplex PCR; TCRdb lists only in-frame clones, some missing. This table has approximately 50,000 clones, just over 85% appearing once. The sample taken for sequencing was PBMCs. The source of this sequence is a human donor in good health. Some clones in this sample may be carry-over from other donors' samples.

The CDR3 region has the DNA TGTGCCAGCAAAGGCCCAGGGTCTGAAGCTTTCTTT. This encodes CASKGPGSEAFF. The chain links TRBV6-1 to TRBJ1-1; maybe TRBD1 (5 bases). CDR1 and CDR2 from the germline V gene are MNHNS and SASEGT. The length of the CDR3 is 12 residues. Trimming pared 7 bases from V and 6 bases from J, leaving 12 bases between.